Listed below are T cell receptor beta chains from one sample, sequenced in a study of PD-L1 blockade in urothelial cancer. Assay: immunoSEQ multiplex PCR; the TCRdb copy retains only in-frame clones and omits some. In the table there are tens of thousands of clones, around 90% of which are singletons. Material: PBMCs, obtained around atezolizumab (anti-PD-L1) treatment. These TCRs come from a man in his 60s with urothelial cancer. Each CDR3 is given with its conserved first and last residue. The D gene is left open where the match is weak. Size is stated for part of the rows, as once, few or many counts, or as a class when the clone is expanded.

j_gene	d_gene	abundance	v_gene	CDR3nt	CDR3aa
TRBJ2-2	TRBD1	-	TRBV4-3	TGCGCCAGCAGCCAAGAGGTCAGGGGGCGAACCGGGGAGCTGTTTTTT	CASSQEVRGRTGELFF
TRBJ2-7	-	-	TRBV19	TGTGCCAGTAGCCCCCGGAGGGCTCTGGTTTACGAGCAGTACTTC	CASSPRRALVYEQYF
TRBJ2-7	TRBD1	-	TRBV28	TGTGCCAGCAGACGTCCGATGGACAGGGGGCATCCGGAGCAGTACTTC	CASRRPMDRGHPEQYF
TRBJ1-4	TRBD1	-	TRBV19	TGTGCCAGTAGTAGCGGACAGGTTCTTGGAAAACTGTTTTTT	CASSSGQVLGKLFF
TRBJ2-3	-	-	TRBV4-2	TGTGCCAGCAGCCAAGATGTCCCTTCTTCCTTTACAGATACGCAGTATTTT	CASSQDVPSSFTDTQYF
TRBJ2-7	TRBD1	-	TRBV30	TGTGCCCGCCGGACGGGACAGGGTCCCTACGAGCAGTACTTC	CARRTGQGPYEQYF
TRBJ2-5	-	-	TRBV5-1	TGCGCCAGCAGCTTCTTAGGGGGGGGGCTCGAGACCCAGTACTTC	CASSFLGGGLETQYF
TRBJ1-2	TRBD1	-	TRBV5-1	TGCGCCAGCAGCTTGGGGATCGGTACAGGGGTTTACTATGGCTACACCTTC	CASSLGIGTGVYYGYTF
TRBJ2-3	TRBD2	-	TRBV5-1	TGCGCCAGCAGCTTGGGATCCAGCGGGGGAGGAGATACGCAGTATTTT	CASSLGSSGGGDTQYF
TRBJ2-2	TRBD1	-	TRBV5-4	TGTGCCAGCAGTCCGGGACAGGGAGTCACCGGGGAGCTGTTTTTT	CASSPGQGVTGELFF
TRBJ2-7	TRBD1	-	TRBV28	TGTGCCAGCAGTTTAGAGGGGGACAGTTCCTACGAGCAGTACTTC	CASSLEGDSSYEQYF
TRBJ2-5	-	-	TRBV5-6	TGTGCCAGCAGCTTGGTTGGGGCACAAGAGACCCAGTACTTC	CASSLVGAQETQYF
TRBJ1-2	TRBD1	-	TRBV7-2	TGTGCCAGCAGCGAAATAGGGACAGCCGTTGGCTACACCTTC	CASSEIGTAVGYTF
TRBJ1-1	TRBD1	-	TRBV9	TGTGCCAGCAGCATCAATGGACAGGGTGAAACTGAAGCTTTCTTT	CASSINGQGETEAFF
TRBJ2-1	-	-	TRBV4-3	TGCGCCAGCAGCCAGACCGCGGCGGAGCAGTTCTTC	CASSQTAAEQFF
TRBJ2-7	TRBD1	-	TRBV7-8	TGTGCCAGCAGCTATACAGGGGGCTACGAGCAGTACTTC	CASSYTGGYEQYF
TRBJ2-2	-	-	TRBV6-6	TGTGCCAGCAGTTCTAACAGGGTGGCCGGGGAGCTGTTTTTT	CASSSNRVAGELFF
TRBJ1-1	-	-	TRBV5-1	TGCGCCAGCAGCCTGGACGGGTTGAACACTGAAGCTTTCTTT	CASSLDGLNTEAFF
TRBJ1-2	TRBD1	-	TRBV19	TGTGCCAGTAGTATACCCAGGGGGCGCGGCTACACCTTC	CASSIPRGRGYTF
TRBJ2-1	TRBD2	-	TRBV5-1	TGCGCCAGCAGCTTGATCATTAGCGGGAGCTCCTACAATGAGCAGTTCTTC	CASSLIISGSSYNEQFF
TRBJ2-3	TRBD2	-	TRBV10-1	TGCGCCAGCAGCGGGACTAGCGGGGGGGCGGCAGATACGCAGTATTTT	CASSGTSGGAADTQYF
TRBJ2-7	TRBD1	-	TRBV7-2	TGTGCCAGCAGCTCTTCTCCGGGACAGGGCTACGAGCAGTACTTC	CASSSSPGQGYEQYF
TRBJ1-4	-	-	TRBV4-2	TGTGCCAGCAGCCAAGACTGGGGGCGCGATCAAGAAAAACTGTTTTTT	CASSQDWGRDQEKLFF
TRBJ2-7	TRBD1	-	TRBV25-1	TGTGCCAGCAGTCAAACCGGGACAGTCCAATACGAGCAGTACTTC	CASSQTGTVQYEQYF
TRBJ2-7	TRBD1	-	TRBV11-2	TGTGCCAGCAGCTTAGATCGGGGGACAGGGGTCGAGCAGTACTTC	CASSLDRGTGVEQYF
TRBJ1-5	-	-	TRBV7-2	TGTGCCAGCAGCTCCACCTGGGGCAGTTACAATCAGCCCCAGCATTTT	CASSSTWGSYNQPQHF
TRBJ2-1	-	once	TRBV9	TGTGCCAGCAGCGTAGTACTGTCCTACAATGAGCAGTTCTTC	CASSVVLSYNEQFF
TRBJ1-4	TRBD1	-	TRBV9	TGTGCCAGCAGCGTCGACAGGGGGAATGAAAAACTGTTTTTT	CASSVDRGNEKLFF
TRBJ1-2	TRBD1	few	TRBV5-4	TGTGCCAGCAGCCGACAGGGGGCGGTCTATGGCTACACCTTC	CASSRQGAVYGYTF
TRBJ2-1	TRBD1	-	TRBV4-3	TGCGCCAGCAGCCAAGATGCCCTCGGGACAGGGGTTAACGATGAGCAGTTCTTC	CASSQDALGTGVNDEQFF
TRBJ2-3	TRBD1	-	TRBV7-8	TGTGCCAGCAGCTCCTGGACAGGGGGCGAATCAGATACGCAGTATTTT	CASSSWTGGESDTQYF
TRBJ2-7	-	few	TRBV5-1	TGCGCCAGCAGCTTGGCAGGGTTCTACGAGCAGTACTTC	CASSLAGFYEQYF
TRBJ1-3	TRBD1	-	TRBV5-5	TGTGCCAGCAGCTTGATACAGGGGGCTGCAAACACCATATATTTT	CASSLIQGAANTIYF
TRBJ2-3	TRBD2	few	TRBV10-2	TGCGCCAGCAGTCAGGGGACTAGCGGGCTTATGGATACGCAGTATTTT	CASSQGTSGLMDTQYF
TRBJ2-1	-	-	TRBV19	TGTGCCAGTAGTATACGCGATGAGCAGTTCTTC	CASSIRDEQFF
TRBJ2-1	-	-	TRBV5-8	TGTGCCAGCATCAAGGGGGTTTCCCCGAGCTCCTACAATGAGCAGTTCTTC	CASIKGVSPSSYNEQFF
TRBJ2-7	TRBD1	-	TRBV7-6	TGTGCCAGCAGCTTAGACGACAGGGGCTCCTACGAGCAGTACTTC	CASSLDDRGSYEQYF
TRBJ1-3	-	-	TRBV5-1	TGCGCCAGCAGACCAGGGACTGGAAACACCATATATTTT	CASRPGTGNTIYF
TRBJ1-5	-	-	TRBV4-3	TGCGCCAGCAGCCCATTTAGCGGGCAGCCCCAGCATTTT	CASSPFSGQPQHF
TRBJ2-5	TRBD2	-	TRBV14	TGTGCCAGCAGCCAAGATCGGGTTAGCGGGCCTCAAGAGACCCAGTACTTC	CASSQDRVSGPQETQYF
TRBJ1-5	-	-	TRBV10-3	TGTGCCATCAGTGATGGTGGGGGGGGCAGGCGCAATCAGCCCCAGCATTTT	CAISDGGGGRRNQPQHF
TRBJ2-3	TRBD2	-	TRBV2	TGTGCCAGCAGGGACCGACTAGCGGGCGGGACAGATACGCAGTATTTT	CASRDRLAGGTDTQYF
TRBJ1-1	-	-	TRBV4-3	TGCGCCAGCAGCCAAGAAAAAGGGGAGAACACTGAAGCTTTCTTT	CASSQEKGENTEAFF
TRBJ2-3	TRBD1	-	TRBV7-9	TGTGCCAGCAGCTTAACAGGGGATGATACGCAGTATTTT	CASSLTGDDTQYF
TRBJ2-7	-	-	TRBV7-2	TGTGCCAGCAGCTTAGTACCCACGAAGAGCTCCTACGAGCAGTACTTC	CASSLVPTKSSYEQYF
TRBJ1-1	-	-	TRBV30	TGTGCCTGGAATGGACACAGGAACACTGAAGCTTTCTTT	CAWNGHRNTEAFF
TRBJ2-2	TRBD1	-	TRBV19	TGTGCCAGTAGTTCGGGGACAGGGGGAACCGGGGAGCTGTTTTTT	CASSSGTGGTGELFF